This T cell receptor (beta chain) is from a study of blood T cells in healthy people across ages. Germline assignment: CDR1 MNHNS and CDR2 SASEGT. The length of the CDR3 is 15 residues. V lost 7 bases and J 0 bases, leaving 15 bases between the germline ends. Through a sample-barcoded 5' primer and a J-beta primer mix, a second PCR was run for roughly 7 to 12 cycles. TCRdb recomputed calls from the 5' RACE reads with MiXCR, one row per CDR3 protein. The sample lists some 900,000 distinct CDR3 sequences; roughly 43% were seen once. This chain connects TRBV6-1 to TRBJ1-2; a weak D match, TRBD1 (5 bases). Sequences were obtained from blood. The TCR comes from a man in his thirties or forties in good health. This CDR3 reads CASIGRGTANYGYTF. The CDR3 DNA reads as TGTGCCAGCATCGGACGGGGGACGGCTAACTATGGCTACACCTTC.